The present T cell receptor beta chain was sequenced within a study of cytomegalovirus exposure and HLA in healthy donors. As for this clone: What it recognizes is unknown.

V was clipped by 2 bases and J by 6 bases; unmatched bases: 3. The germline V gene encodes CDR1 MNHEY and CDR2 SMNVEV (reference sequence). The CDR3 extends over 14 amino acids. Study-wide results and caveats: In a later analysis, around 18,000 TCR beta sequences were associated with HLA alleles at 0.05 false discovery rate. The authors enumerated 164 TCR beta chains as linked to cytomegalovirus.

The PCR had 60 Vbeta and 13 Jbeta primers. Produced via immunoSEQ multiplex PCR; TCRdb's table is partial and in-frame only. The listing records around 190,000 clones. The sequencing input was PBMCs. This chain joins TRBV27 and TRBJ2-3, with 9 nucleotides matching TRBD1. The clonotype originates from a woman between 25 and 40 years old in good health and CMV-seropositive. CDR3 sequence reads: CASSLEDRGDTQYF. Here the CDR3 DNA reads TGTGCCAGCAGTTTAGAGGACAGGGGCGATACGCAGTATTTT.